This T cell receptor (beta chain) was captured by sequencing in a study of shared clonotypes between healthy human individuals. Sequencing used immunoSEQ multiplex PCR; TCRdb keeps in-frame clones, though not all of them. The sample carries about 700,000 clones, approximately 79% recorded once. CDR3 length equals 12 residues. Trimming took 0 bases from V and 13 from J, leaving 10 bases between them. The germline gives CDR1 WSHSY, CDR2 SAAADI. This receptor was obtained from a woman under 40 in good health. This chain uses TRBV10-2 with TRBJ2-1; D not resolved. Sequencing was done on a sample of memory CD4+ T cells sorted from blood. The subset was: CD45RA-negative fraction. The CDR3 DNA reads TGCGCCAGCAGTGAGTCGGGGTGGCTTCAGTTCTTC. This sequence encodes CASSESGWLQFF.